Included here is one TCR beta chain sequence, with context. What it binds is not known. The data were taken from a study of graft-versus-host responses after intestinal transplantation. About the research overall: Multivisceral, liver-intestinal, or isolated intestinal transplants were received by the recipients. All of the recipients had induction that used anti-thymocyte globulin, then tacrolimus and steroids for approximately 3 years. The study, taken as a whole, reports: Where graft-donor T cell macrochimerism was present, patients had high graft-versus-host to host-versus-graft clonal ratios in allografts. Investigators detected GvH clones in recipient marrow, with some emerging earlier in ileum or blood.

Measured with immunoSEQ multiplex PCR; TCRdb has only the in-frame clones, and not every one. In the table there are 80,000 to 100,000 clones, 92% of which are singletons. Germline loops: CDR1 MNHNY, CDR2 SVGAGI (reference sequence). The length of the CDR3 is 14 residues. V was pared by 2 bases and J by 4 bases, with 11 bases between. The material sequenced was unstimulated CD4+ T cells sorted from spleen or lymph node cells, taken before intestinal transplant. V and J are TRBV6-6 and TRBJ2-5; D may be TRBD2 (6 bases). The receptor was isolated from a human donor who received an intestinal transplant. Written as DNA, the CDR3 is TGTGCCAGCAGTTACGGGACTCGGAGAGAGACCCAGTACTTC. It specifies CASSYGTRRETQYF.